This T cell receptor beta chain derives from a study of CD8 T cells in ankylosing spondylitis listed by TCRdb under 2017. Turning to the overall study: To find TCR variants linked to disease, the study profiled T cell receptor beta repertoires in ankylosing spondylitis patients and healthy donors. The whole study cohort included some 100 healthy donors and over 20 ankylosing spondylitis patients. Peripheral blood samples were taken, and synovial fluid was additionally collected from ankylosing spondylitis patients. The paper as a whole reports these results and caveats: The disease-linked clones had a CD8+ phenotype and were found at relatively low frequencies in peripheral blood. Some of the motif variants had been reported before in the synovial fluid and blood of reactive arthritis patients, a finding that suggests common disease-initiation mechanisms. A TCR beta motif made up of several highly homologous amino acid variants appeared to be characteristic of blood from ankylosing spondylitis patients. Significant enrichment of the disease-linked clones was reported in matched synovial fluid samples from ankylosing spondylitis patients.

Instrument on record: Illumina HiSeq 2500. Quantitative 5'-RACE with molecular barcodes was used to prepare TCR beta libraries. Turning to the authors' computational methods: A new computational method, built on a probabilistic model of VDJ rearrangement, was used to identify disease-linked TCR variants. TCRdb redid the processing of the public reads, applying fastp at Q25 and MiXCR, and retained in-frame beta chains. All rows with the same CDR3 protein become a single entry with the most common DNA and genes. The V and J calls and clone size are TCRdb's, not the authors'. The sample table lists 250,000 or so distinct CDR3 sequences, 10% of them with a count of one. The leading ten clones occupy approximately 2.5% of the sample. V is trimmed back by 4 bases and J by 4 bases, and the junction contains 5 bases that no gene match accounts for. As encoded in the germline V gene (reference sequence), CDR1 is SGHKS while CDR2 is YYEKEE. Spanning cysteine to phenylalanine, the CDR3 consists of 14 amino acids. Kept here is only the CDR3 DNA, which spans 42 bases and is read in frame from base 1.

At least ten counts were recorded for this clonotype. Its binding antigen is unknown. The sample holds no much larger clone one base away, and base qualities are not on file. Sequenced: blood, either unsorted or a sorted T cell fraction (not recorded which). This receptor chain uses TRBV5-5 and TRBJ2-3, with 8 central nucleotides matching TRBD2. The receptor's source is a male donor with ankylosing spondylitis or in good health (not recorded which). The DNA sequence reads TGTGCCAGCAGCCTCGGGGGGGCCGCAGATACGCAGTATTTT. This is translated as CASSLGGAADTQYF.